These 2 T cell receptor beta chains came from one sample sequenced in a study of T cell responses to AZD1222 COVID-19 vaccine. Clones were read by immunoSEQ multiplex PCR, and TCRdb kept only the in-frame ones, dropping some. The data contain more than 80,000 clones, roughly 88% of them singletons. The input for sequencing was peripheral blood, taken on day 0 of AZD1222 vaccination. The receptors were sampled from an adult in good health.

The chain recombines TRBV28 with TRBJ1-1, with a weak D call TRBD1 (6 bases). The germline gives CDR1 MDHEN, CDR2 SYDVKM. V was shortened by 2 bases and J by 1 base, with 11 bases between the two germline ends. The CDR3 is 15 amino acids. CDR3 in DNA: TGTGCCAGCAGTTTAGGGGGACATCCGAACACTGAAGCTTTCTTT. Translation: CASSLGGHPNTEAFF.

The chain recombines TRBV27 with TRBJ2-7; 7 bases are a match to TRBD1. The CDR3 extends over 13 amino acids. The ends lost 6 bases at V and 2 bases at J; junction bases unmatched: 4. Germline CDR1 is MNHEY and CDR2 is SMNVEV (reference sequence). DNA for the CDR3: TGTGCCAGCAGACCACAGGGGACCTACGAGCAGTACTTC. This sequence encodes CASRPQGTYEQYF.